The 8 T cell receptor beta chains presented below share a single source sample, sequenced in a study of shared clonotypes between healthy human individuals (dated by TCRdb to 2018 to 2021). For the CD8 naive samples, CD45RO-negative cells were positively selected for CCR7, yielding a CD45RA+CCR7+ population from which TemRA cells were excluded. The library relied on the immunoSEQ multiplex PCR assay. The table was pulled from immuneACCESS by TCRdb, which kept in-frame rearrangements only. Such tables lose some clones; where checked, under half of the loss comes from unresolved V genes, and the rest has no known cause. The sample table shows 550,000 to 600,000 clones, and 95% to 98% are seen once. The ten largest clones represent 0.3% of the sample. Sequenced input: naive CD8+ T cells sorted from blood. Per the publication, the cell subset or site label means: CD45RA+CCR7+. The receptors shown here come from a man aged 30 to 39 in good health.

The V and J genes are TRBV11-2 and TRBJ1-1; D gene unclear. The CDR3 loop spans 17 amino acids. Trimming left V 1 base short and J 5 bases short, with 20 bases between. Germline CDR1 reads SGHAT; CDR2 reads FQNNGV. CDR3 sequence reads: CASSLGGPKLGWTEAFF. CDR3 in DNA: TGTGCCAGCAGCTTAGGCGGGCCCAAACTCGGATGGACTGAAGCTTTCTTT. The full variable domain, completed using reference TRBV11-2 and TRBJ1-1, is EAGVAQSPRYKIIEKRQSVAFWCNPISGHATLYWYQQILGQGPKLLIQFQNNGVVDDSQLPKDRFSAERLKGVDSTLKIQPAKLEDSAVYLCASSLGGPKLGWTEAFFGQGTRLTVV.

The gene calls are TRBV27 and TRBJ2-7, with D perhaps TRBD2 (6 bases). V shed 2 bases and J shed 4 bases, with 15 bases lying between them. The CDR3 runs 15 residues. Per germline, CDR1 MNHEY and CDR2 SMNVEV (reference sequence). CDR3 coding DNA: TGTGCCAGCAGTTTAACTGGGGACTGGACTTACGAGCAGTACTTC. It yields the protein CASSLTGDWTYEQYF.

Turning to this clone: The sample contains more than one DNA sequence encoding this CDR3. The V gene is TRBV7-6, the J gene TRBJ2-7; 9 nucleotides align to TRBD1. The CDR3 totals 14 residues. Germline trimming cut 6 bases from V and 4 bases from J; bases unmatched to any gene: 7. Germline V CDR1 and CDR2: SGHVS, FNYEAQ. CDR3 loop: CASSSGTGSYEQYF. The CDR3 coding sequence is TGTGCCAGCAGTTCCGGGACAGGGTCTTACGAGCAGTACTTC.

The V gene is TRBV5-6, the J gene TRBJ2-3, with D hard to call. Germline-derived CDR1 and CDR2 are SGHDT and YYEEEE. V was pared by 4 bases and J by 8 bases, with 14 bases between. The CDR3 length is 13 residues. The CDR3 reads CASSALVAGTQYF. The CDR3 DNA sequence: TGTGCCAGCAGCGCCTTAGTAGCCGGTACGCAGTATTTT.

CDR3 residues: CASSGVGLAGYEQYF. CDR3 sequence (DNA): TGTGCCAGCAGTGGCGTGGGACTAGCGGGATACGAGCAGTACTTC. The chain couples TRBV6-1 to TRBJ2-7; 13 nucleotides align to TRBD2. J gave up 4 bases and V 4 bases, and 4 bases lay outside the gene matches. CDR1 and CDR2 from the germline V gene are MNHNS and SASEGT. This CDR3 comprises 15 residues.

V usage is TRBV2 and J usage is TRBJ2-1, with TRBD2 matching over 9 bases. With V trimmed by 6 bases and J by 1 base, 4 bases remained unmatched. CDR1 is SNHLY and CDR2 is FYNNEI in the germline V gene. CDR3 length equals 15 residues. The DNA of the CDR3 is TGTGCCAGCAGCCGACTAGCGGTTTCCTACAATGAGCAGTTCTTC. Amino acids: CASSRLAVSYNEQFF.

This chain uses TRBV10-2 with TRBJ2-5; 7 bases line up with TRBD2. Germline V CDR1 and CDR2: WSHSY, SAAADI. V lost 3 bases, J lost 5 bases, and 12 bases stayed unmatched. The CDR3 totals 16 residues. In nucleotides, the CDR3 is TGCGCCAGCAGTGAATTCACGTGGGAGGGCCAGGAGACCCAGTACTTC. This encodes CASSEFTWEGQETQYF.

The count of this clone is one. The rearrangement links TRBV10-2 to TRBJ2-7, with 8 positions matching TRBD1. This CDR3 is built from 14 residues. V was pared by 5 bases and J by 0 bases, with 3 bases of the junction left unmatched. CDR1 and CDR2 (germline): WSHSY, SAAADI. The CDR3 sequence: CASSMDRASYEQYF. DNA for the CDR3: TGCGCCAGCAGTATGGACAGGGCCTCCTACGAGCAGTACTTC.